This T cell receptor beta chain was profiled in a study of response to subunit inactivated influenza vaccine. Comments on this clonotype: No antigen is known for it.

Notes on the study in general: Authors proposed each seasonal influenza vaccination draws in few new T cells.

The CDR3 runs 15 residues. Germline V CDR1 and CDR2: ENHRY, SYGVKD. Trimming removed 4 bases from V and 2 bases from J, with 11 bases in between. One entry per CDR3 protein results from TCRdb running MiXCR on the RT-PCR reads. The data hold 450,000 to 550,000 distinct CDR3 sequences, with about 25% observed a single time. The chain carries TRBV10-3 and TRBJ2-2; D remains unclear. Sequencing was performed on CD4+ T cells sorted from PBMCs, taken roughly 5 days after vaccination. The sequence derives from a man in his forties or fifties who received an inactivated influenza vaccine. CDR3 sequence reads: CAISATQDNTGELFF. As DNA, the CDR3 is TGTGCCATCAGTGCGACCCAAGACAACACCGGGGAGCTGTTTTTT.